This T cell receptor beta chain was recorded in a study of cytomegalovirus exposure and HLA in healthy donors. Background on the study: Among the approximately 400 donors who were genotyped, over 70% fell in the genetic ancestry cluster that is associated with self-reported Caucasian donors.

Primers: 60 Vbeta forward and 13 Jbeta reverse. Assay used: immunoSEQ multiplex PCR; TCRdb lists only in-frame clones, some missing. The sample contains around 150,000 clones, approximately 70% of which appear only once. Unmatched junction bases numbered 4, after V lost 1 base and J lost 5 bases. Germline CDR1 and CDR2: SGHAT and FQNNGV. The CDR3 has 14 residues. Study conclusions and caveats: CMV serostatus stood as the only immune exposure information on hand.

With regard to this clone: Antigen specificity is unknown.

The receptor comes from a human donor in good health. This sequence joins TRBV11-2 and TRBJ1-1; 7 bases map to TRBD1. Sequences were obtained from PBMCs. This CDR3 reads CASSLVRGRTEAFF. CDR3 nucleotide sequence: TGTGCCAGCAGCTTAGTCAGGGGGAGGACTGAAGCTTTCTTT.